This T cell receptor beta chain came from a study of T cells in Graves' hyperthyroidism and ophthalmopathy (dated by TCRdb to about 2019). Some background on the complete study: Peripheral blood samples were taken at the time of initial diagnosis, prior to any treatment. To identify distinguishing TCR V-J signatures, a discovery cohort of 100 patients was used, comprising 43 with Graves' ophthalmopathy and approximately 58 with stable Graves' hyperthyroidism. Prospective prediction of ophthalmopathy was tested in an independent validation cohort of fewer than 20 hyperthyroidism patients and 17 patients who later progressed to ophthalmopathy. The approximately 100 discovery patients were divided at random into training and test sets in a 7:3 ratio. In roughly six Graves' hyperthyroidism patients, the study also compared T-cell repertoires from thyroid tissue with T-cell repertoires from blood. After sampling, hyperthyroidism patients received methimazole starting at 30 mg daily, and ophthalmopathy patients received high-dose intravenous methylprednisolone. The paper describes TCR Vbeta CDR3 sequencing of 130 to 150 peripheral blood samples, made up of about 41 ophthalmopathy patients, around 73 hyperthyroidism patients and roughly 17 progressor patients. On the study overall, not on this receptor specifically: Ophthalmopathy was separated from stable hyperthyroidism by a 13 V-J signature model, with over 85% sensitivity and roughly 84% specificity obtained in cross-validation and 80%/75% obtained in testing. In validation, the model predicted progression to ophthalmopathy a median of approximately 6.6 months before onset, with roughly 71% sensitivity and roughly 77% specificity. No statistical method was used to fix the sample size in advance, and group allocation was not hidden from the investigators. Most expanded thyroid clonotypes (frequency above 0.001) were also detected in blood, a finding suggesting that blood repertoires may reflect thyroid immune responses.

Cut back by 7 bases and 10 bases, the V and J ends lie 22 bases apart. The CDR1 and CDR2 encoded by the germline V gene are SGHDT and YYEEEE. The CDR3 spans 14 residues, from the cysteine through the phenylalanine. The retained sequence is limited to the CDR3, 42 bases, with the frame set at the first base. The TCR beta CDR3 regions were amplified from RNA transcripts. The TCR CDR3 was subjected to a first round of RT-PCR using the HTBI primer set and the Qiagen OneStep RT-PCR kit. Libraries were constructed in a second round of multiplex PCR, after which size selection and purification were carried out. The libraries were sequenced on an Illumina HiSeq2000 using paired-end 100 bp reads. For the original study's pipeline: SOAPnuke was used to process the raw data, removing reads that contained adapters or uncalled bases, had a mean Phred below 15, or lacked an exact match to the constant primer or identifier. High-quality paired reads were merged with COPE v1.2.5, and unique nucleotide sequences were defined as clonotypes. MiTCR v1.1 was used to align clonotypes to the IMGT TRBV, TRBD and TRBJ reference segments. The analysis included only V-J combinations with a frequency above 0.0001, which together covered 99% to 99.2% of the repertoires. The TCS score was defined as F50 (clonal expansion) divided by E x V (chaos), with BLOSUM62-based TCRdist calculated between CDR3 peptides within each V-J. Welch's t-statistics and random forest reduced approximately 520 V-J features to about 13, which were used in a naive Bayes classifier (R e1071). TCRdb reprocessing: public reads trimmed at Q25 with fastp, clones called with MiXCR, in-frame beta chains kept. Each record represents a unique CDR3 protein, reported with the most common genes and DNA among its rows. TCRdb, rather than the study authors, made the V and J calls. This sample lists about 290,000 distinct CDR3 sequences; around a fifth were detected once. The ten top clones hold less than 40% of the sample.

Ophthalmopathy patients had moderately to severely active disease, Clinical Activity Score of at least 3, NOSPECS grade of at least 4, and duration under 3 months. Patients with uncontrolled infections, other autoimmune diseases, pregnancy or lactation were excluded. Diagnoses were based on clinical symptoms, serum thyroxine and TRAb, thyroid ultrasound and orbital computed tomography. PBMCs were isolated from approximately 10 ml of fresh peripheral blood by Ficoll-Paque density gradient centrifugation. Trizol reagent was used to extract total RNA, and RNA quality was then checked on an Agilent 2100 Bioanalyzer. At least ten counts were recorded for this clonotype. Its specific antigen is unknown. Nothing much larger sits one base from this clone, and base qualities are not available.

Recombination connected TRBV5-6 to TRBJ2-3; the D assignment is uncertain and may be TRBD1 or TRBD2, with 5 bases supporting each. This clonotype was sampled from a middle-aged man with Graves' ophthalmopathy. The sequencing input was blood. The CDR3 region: CASLQRGSRAAQYF. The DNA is TGTGCCAGCTTACAACGGGGCTCCAGGGCGGCGCAGTATTTT.